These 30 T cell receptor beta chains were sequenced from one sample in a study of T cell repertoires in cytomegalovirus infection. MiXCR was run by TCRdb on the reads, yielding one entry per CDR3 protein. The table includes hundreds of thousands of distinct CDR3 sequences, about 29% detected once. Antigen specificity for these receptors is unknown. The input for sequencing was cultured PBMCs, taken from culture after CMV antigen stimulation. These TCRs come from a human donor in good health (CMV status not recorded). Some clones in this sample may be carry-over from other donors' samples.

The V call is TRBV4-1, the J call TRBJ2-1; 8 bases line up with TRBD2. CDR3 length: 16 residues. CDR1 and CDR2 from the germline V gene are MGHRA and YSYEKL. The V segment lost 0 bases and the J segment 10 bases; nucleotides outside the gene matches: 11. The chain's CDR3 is CASSQDSSGSQWEQFF. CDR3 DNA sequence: TGCGCCAGCAGCCAAGATTCCAGCGGGAGTCAATGGGAGCAGTTCTTC.

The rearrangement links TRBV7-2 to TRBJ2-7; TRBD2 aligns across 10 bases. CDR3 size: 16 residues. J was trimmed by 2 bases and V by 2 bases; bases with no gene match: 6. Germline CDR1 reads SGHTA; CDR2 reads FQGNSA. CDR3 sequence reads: CASSLWVAGGPYEQYF. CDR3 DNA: TGTGCCAGCAGCTTATGGGTAGCGGGAGGCCCCTACGAGCAGTACTTC.

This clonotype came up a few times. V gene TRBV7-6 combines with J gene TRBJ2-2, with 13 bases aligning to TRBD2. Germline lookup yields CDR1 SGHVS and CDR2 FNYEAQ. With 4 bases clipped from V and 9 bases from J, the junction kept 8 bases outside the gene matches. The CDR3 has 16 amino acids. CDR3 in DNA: TGTGCCAGCAGCTCTGGACTAGCGGGGGTGACCCGGGAGCTGTTTTTT. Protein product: CASSSGLAGVTRELFF.

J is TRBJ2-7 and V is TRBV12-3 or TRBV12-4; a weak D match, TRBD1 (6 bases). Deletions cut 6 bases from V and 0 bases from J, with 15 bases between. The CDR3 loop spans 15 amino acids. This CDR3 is CASRYSGTFSYEQYF. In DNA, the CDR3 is TGTGCCAGCAGATATTCCGGGACATTCTCCTACGAGCAGTACTTC.

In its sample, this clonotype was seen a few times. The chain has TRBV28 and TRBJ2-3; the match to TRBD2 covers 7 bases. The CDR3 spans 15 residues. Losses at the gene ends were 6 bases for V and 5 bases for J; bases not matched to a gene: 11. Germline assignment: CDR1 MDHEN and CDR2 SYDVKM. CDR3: CASSRGLLSGDTQYF. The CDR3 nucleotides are TGTGCCAGCAGCCGGGGACTACTATCGGGAGATACGCAGTATTTT.

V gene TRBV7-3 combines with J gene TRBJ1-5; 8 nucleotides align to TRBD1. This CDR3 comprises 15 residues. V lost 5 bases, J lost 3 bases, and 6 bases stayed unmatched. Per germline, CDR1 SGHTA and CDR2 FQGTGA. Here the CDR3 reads CASSPDRVTNQPQHF. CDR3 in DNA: TGTGCCAGCAGCCCGGACAGGGTAACCAATCAGCCCCAGCATTTT.

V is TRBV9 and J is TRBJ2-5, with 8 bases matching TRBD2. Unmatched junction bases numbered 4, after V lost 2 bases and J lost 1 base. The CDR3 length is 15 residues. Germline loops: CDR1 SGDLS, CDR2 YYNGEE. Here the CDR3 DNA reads TGTGCCAGCAGCGTGAATAGCGGGGCCCAAGAGACCCAGTACTTC. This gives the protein CASSVNSGAQETQYF.

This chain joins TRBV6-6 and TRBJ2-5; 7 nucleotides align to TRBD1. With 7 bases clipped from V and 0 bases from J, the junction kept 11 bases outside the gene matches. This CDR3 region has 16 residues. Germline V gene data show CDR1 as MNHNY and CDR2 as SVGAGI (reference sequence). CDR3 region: CASTNPNRGNQETQYF. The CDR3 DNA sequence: TGTGCCAGCACTAACCCCAACAGGGGAAACCAAGAGACCCAGTACTTC.

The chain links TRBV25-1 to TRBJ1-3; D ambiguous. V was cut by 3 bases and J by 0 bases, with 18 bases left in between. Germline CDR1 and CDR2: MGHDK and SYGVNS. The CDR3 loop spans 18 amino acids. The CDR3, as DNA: TGTGCCAGCAGTGATACTCCCCGGACGGAAAACTCTGGAAACACCATATATTTT. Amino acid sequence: CASSDTPRTENSGNTIYF.

CDR3 in amino acids: CASSLWTGNQPQHF. The CDR3 coding sequence is TGTGCCAGCAGTTTATGGACAGGTAATCAGCCCCAGCATTTT. This rearrangement joins TRBV28 to TRBJ1-5; weak D call: TRBD1 (6 bases). CDR3 length: 14 residues. The ends were cut back, 0 bases at V and 4 bases at J, with 7 bases in the middle. Germline CDR1 is MDHEN and CDR2 is SYDVKM.

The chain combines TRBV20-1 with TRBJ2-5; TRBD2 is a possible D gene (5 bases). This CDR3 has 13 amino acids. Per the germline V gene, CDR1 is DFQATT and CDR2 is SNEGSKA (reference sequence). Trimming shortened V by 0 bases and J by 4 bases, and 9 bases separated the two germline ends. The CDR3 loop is CSARERETETQYF. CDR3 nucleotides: TGCAGTGCTAGAGAACGGGAAACAGAGACCCAGTACTTC.

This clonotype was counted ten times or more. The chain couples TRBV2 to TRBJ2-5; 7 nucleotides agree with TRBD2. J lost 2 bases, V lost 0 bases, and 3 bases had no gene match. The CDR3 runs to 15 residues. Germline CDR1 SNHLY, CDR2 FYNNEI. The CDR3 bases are TGTGCCAGCAGTGAAGCCCGCGGGGGACAAGAGACCCAGTACTTC. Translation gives CASSEARGGQETQYF. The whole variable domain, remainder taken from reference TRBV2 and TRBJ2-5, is EPEVTQTPSHQVTQMGQEVILRCVPISNHLYFYWYRQILGQKVEFLVSFYNNEISEKSEIFDDQFSVERPDGSNFTLKIRSTKLEDSAMYFCASSEARGGQETQYFGPGTRLLVL.

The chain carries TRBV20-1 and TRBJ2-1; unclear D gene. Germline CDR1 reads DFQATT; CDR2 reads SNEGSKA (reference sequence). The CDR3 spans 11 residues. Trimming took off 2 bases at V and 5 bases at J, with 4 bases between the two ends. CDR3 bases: TGCAGTGCTAGACTAGACAATGAGCAGTTCTTC. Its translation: CSARLDNEQFF.

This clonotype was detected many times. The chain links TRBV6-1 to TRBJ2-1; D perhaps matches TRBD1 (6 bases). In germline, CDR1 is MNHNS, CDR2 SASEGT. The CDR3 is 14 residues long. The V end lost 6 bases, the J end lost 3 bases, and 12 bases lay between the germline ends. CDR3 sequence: CASRGQGHYNEQFF. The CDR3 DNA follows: TGTGCCAGCAGAGGTCAGGGACACTACAATGAGCAGTTCTTC.

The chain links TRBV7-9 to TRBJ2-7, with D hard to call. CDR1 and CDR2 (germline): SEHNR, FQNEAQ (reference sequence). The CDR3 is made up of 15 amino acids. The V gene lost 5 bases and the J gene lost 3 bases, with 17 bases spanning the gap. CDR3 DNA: TGTGCCAGCAGCCTGGGTACGTCTTCAGTCTACGAGCAGTACTTC. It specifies CASSLGTSSVYEQYF.

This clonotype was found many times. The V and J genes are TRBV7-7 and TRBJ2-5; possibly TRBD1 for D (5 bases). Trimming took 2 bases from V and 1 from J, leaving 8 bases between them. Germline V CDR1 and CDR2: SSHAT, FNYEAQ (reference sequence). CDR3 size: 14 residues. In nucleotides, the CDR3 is TGTGCCAGCAGCTTATCAGGGCCCCAAGAGACCCAGTACTTC. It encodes CASSLSGPQETQYF.

The CDR3 loop is CASRGIGANTEAFF. CDR3 coding DNA: TGTGCCAGCAGGGGAATCGGTGCGAACACTGAAGCTTTCTTT. The genes are TRBV27 and TRBJ1-1; D ambiguous. The V and J ends lost 6 bases and 1 base respectively, with 12 bases between them. This CDR3 has 14 residues. In germline, CDR1 is MNHEY, CDR2 SMNVEV (reference sequence).

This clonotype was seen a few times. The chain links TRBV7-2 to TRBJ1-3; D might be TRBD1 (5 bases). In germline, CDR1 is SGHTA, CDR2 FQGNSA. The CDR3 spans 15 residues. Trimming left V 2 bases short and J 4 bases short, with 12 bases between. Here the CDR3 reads CASSLRKGTGNTIYF. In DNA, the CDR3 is TGTGCCAGCAGCTTAAGAAAAGGGACCGGAAACACCATATATTTT.

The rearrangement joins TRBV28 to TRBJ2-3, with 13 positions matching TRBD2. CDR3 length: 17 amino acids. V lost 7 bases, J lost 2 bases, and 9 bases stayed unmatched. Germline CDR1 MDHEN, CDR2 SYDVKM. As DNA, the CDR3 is TGTGCCAGCACCCAGGGGGGACTAGCGGGGTACACAGATACGCAGTATTTT. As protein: CASTQGGLAGYTDTQYF.

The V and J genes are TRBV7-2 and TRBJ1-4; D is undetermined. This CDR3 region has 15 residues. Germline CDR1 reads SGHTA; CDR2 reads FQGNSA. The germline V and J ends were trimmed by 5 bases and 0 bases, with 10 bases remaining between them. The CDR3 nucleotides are TGTGCCAGCAGCCCTCAGAAGGCAACTAATGAAAAACTGTTTTTT. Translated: CASSPQKATNEKLFF.

This CDR3 reads CASRTTSGANLYTQYF. The DNA for the CDR3 is TGTGCCAGCAGGACTACTAGCGGGGCTAACCTGTATACGCAGTATTTT. V usage is TRBV11-2 and J usage is TRBJ2-3; 10 bases match TRBD2. Germline lookup yields CDR1 SGHAT and CDR2 FQNNGV. There are 16 residues in the CDR3. Trimming at V came to 6 bases and at J to 7 bases, leaving 13 bases not matched to a gene.

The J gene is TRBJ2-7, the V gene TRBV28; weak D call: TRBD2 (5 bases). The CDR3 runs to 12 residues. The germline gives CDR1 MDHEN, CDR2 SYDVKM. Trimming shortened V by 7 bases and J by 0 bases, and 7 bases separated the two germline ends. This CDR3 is CASTDFSYEQYF. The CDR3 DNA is TGTGCCAGCACGGACTTCTCCTACGAGCAGTACTTC.

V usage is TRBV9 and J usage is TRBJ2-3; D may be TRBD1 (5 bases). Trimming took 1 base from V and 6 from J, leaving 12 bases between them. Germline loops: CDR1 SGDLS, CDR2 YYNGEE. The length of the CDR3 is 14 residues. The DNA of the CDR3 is TGTGCCAGCAGCGTAACCAGGGCCCGGGATACGCAGTATTTT. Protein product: CASSVTRARDTQYF.

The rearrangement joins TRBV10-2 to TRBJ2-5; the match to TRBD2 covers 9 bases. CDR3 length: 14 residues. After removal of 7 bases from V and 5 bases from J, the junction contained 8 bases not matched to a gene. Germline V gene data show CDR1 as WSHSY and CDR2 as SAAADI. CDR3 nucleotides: TGCGCCAGCAACCCTAGCGGGGTCCAGGAGACCCAGTACTTC. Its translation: CASNPSGVQETQYF.

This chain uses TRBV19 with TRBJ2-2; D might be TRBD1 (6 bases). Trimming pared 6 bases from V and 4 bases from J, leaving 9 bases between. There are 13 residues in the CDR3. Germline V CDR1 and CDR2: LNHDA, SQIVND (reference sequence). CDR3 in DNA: TGTGCCAGTAGGCAGGGGTCCACCGGGGAGCTGTTTTTT. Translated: CASRQGSTGELFF. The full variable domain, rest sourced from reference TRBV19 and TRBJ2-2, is DGGITQSPKYLFRKEGQNVTLSCEQNLNHDAMYWYRQDPGQGLRLIYYSQIVNDFQKGDIAEGYSVSREKKESFPLTVTSAQKNPTAFYLCASRQGSTGELFFGEGSRLTVL.

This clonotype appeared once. The CDR3 sequence is CASSQDVNSLEAFF. CDR3 DNA: TGTGCCAGCAGCCAAGACGTAAACAGCCTTGAAGCTTTCTTT. The chain couples TRBV14 to TRBJ1-1; D not certain. Trimming took off 0 bases at V and 7 bases at J, with 12 bases between the two ends. Germline values: CDR1 SGHDN, CDR2 FVKESK. The CDR3 contains 14 residues.

In DNA, the CDR3 is TGTGCCAGCAGCCGCGGACCGACTAGCGCTTACAATGAGCAGTTCTTC. Translation: CASSRGPTSAYNEQFF. The V call is TRBV7-3, the J call TRBJ2-1, with 8 nucleotides matching TRBD2. The V gene's germline CDR1 is SGHTA and CDR2 FQGTGA. The V segment lost 5 bases and the J segment 4 bases; nucleotides outside the gene matches: 10. The CDR3 is 16 residues long.

This CDR3 is CASSGGAVSNQPQHF. The CDR3 DNA follows: TGTGCCAGCAGCGGGGGTGCAGTCAGCAATCAGCCCCAGCATTTT. This rearrangement joins TRBV7-2 to TRBJ1-5; D might be TRBD1 (5 bases). The V end lost 5 bases, the J end lost 1 base, and 12 bases lay between the germline ends. The CDR3 totals 15 residues. From germline, CDR1 is SGHTA and CDR2 FQGNSA.

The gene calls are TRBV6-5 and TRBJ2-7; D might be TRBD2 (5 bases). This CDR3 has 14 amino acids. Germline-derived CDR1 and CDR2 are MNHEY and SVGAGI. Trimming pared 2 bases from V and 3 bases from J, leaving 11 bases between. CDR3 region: CASSYRRERYEQYF. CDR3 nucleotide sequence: TGTGCCAGCAGTTACCGACGGGAACGCTACGAGCAGTACTTC.

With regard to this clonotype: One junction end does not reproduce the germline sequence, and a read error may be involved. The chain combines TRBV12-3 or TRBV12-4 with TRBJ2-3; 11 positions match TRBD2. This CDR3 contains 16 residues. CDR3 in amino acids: CASSLAGGRSTDTQYF. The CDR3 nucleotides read TGTGCCAGCAGTCTAGCGGGGGGCCGAAGCACAGATACGCAGTATTTT.